This T cell receptor (beta chain) was sequenced in a study of tumor-infiltrating lymphocytes in primary liver carcinoma. Reverse transcription of roughly 0.5 ug total RNA with a constant-region primer produced TCR beta cDNA. Generation of the TCR beta libraries relied on three nested multiplex PCR rounds using slightly modified ARM-PCR. Use of TRBV1-TRBV30 forward primers with a C-beta reverse primer characterized the first two PCR rounds, which lasted nine to eleven cycles each. TCRdb used MiXCR to reprocess the multiplex PCR reads, holding one entry per CDR3 protein. In the table there are some 120,000 distinct CDR3 sequences, approximately 64% of which are singletons. The CDR3 loop spans 16 amino acids. V lost 3 bases and J lost 5; bases outside the gene matches: 12. Germline assignment: CDR1 SGHAT and CDR2 FQNNGV. From unsorted bulk tissue weighing about 17-30 mg, DNA and RNA were co-extracted. Sampling targeted five separate regions of each tumor, which included the tumor centre.

This rearrangement joins TRBV11-2 to TRBJ2-5; 7 nucleotides match TRBD2. The source of this sequence is a woman aged 55-75 years with primary liver carcinoma and hepatitis B virus infection. Material: liver tumor tissue from sampling region 3. Subset meaning: tumor region T3, left-lateral pole. The CDR3 nucleotides read TGTGCCAGCAGCTTCTGGACTAGTGGGGGTTGGGAGACCCAGTACTTC. This sequence encodes CASSFWTSGGWETQYF.